These T cell receptor beta chains were read from a single sample in a study of cytomegalovirus exposure and HLA in healthy donors. The method was immunoSEQ multiplex PCR; TCRdb's version includes in-frame clones alone and lacks a portion of them. The table shows approximately 220,000 clones, with approximately 80% occurring only once. Input material: PBMCs. These receptors all stem from a girl under 18 in good health and CMV-seronegative. CDR3s include the opening cysteine and the closing phenylalanine or tryptophan. The order of the fields is V gene, J gene, D gene, clone size, CDR3 DNA, CDR3 protein. D genes are given only for firm matches. Only part of the rows carry a size: once, few, many, or a class if the clone is expanded.

v_call: TRBV28
j_call: TRBJ1-1
d_call: TRBD1
clone_size: -
cdr3_nt: TGTGCCAGCAGATTGACAGGGGTCTGGGGAGCTTTCTTT
cdr3_aa: CASRLTGVWGAFF

v_call: TRBV11-2
j_call: TRBJ2-7
d_call: -
clone_size: -
cdr3_nt: TGTGCCAGCAGCCTAATAGCGGAAAGCTCCTACGAGCAGTACTTC
cdr3_aa: CASSLIAESSYEQYF

v_call: TRBV7-9
j_call: TRBJ1-6
d_call: TRBD1
clone_size: -
cdr3_nt: TGTGCCAGCAGCCAGACCAGGGGGCAGTTAGGTAATTCACCCCTCCACTTT
cdr3_aa: CASSQTRGQLGNSPLHF

v_call: TRBV2
j_call: TRBJ2-2
d_call: -
clone_size: -
cdr3_nt: TGTGCCACCAGGCCTCAGGGGACCAACACCGGGGAGCTGTTTTTT
cdr3_aa: CATRPQGTNTGELFF

v_call: TRBV25-1
j_call: TRBJ1-1
d_call: -
clone_size: -
cdr3_nt: TGTGCCAGCAGTGTATCGGGCCCCCCGGGGGCTTTCTTT
cdr3_aa: CASSVSGPPGAFF

v_call: TRBV9
j_call: TRBJ1-2
d_call: -
clone_size: -
cdr3_nt: TGTGCCAGCAGCGTAGACCCCACTACTTGGGGCTACACCTTC
cdr3_aa: CASSVDPTTWGYTF

v_call: TRBV27
j_call: TRBJ2-7
d_call: TRBD1
clone_size: -
cdr3_nt: TGTGCCAGCAGTTTGGGACAGAACTACGAGCAGTACTTC
cdr3_aa: CASSLGQNYEQYF

v_call: TRBV28
j_call: TRBJ2-7
d_call: -
clone_size: -
cdr3_nt: TGTGCCAGCAGTTTGCCAGGGGCCTACGAGCAGTACTTC
cdr3_aa: CASSLPGAYEQYF

v_call: TRBV30
j_call: TRBJ2-2
d_call: -
clone_size: once
cdr3_nt: TGTGGACTGAAATCCTCTGGGGGGGAGCTGTTTTTT
cdr3_aa: CGLKSSGGELFF

v_call: TRBV18
j_call: TRBJ2-7
d_call: -
clone_size: -
cdr3_nt: TGTGCCAGCTCACCAAGGCGAGGGCAGAGAGACTACGAGCAGTACTTC
cdr3_aa: CASSPRRGQRDYEQYF

v_call: TRBV6-6
j_call: TRBJ2-1
d_call: -
clone_size: -
cdr3_nt: TGTGCCAGCAGTCCAACTCCCCTGGAGAGACTCTTC
cdr3_aa: CASSPTPLERLF

v_call: TRBV7-2
j_call: TRBJ1-1
d_call: -
clone_size: few
cdr3_nt: TGTGCCAGCAGCTCCCATACACTCGTCGGGACAACGCTCTTCTTT
cdr3_aa: CASSSHTLVGTTLFF

v_call: TRBV5-4
j_call: TRBJ2-7
d_call: -
clone_size: once
cdr3_nt: TGTGCCAGTAAGGACAGCCTATACTACGAGCAGTACTTC
cdr3_aa: CASKDSLYYEQYF

v_call: TRBV28
j_call: TRBJ1-2
d_call: TRBD1
clone_size: -
cdr3_nt: TGTGCCAGCAGTTCGGAGGGGGCAGGGGGCTATGGCTACACCTTC
cdr3_aa: CASSSEGAGGYGYTF

v_call: TRBV5-1
j_call: TRBJ2-5
d_call: TRBD2
clone_size: -
cdr3_nt: TGCGCCAGCAGCTTGGTAGGGACTAGCGGGAAAGAGACCCAGTACTTC
cdr3_aa: CASSLVGTSGKETQYF

v_call: TRBV18
j_call: TRBJ1-1
d_call: -
clone_size: -
cdr3_nt: TGTGCCAGCTCCGGCGGGACGAACACTGAAGCTTTCTTT
cdr3_aa: CASSGGTNTEAFF

v_call: TRBV15
j_call: TRBJ1-1
d_call: -
clone_size: -
cdr3_nt: TGTGCCACCAGCAGGGATACCGGGACATATGAAGCTTTCTTT
cdr3_aa: CATSRDTGTYEAFF

v_call: TRBV28
j_call: TRBJ1-1
d_call: TRBD1
clone_size: -
cdr3_nt: TGTGCCAGCAGTACAGGGGGCCTATACACTGAAGCTTTCTTT
cdr3_aa: CASSTGGLYTEAFF

v_call: TRBV28
j_call: TRBJ2-3
d_call: -
clone_size: -
cdr3_nt: TGTGCCAGCAGTTTTTACTCGGGGGTCGTCACAGATACGCAGTATTTT
cdr3_aa: CASSFYSGVVTDTQYF

v_call: TRBV4-3
j_call: TRBJ2-2
d_call: TRBD2
clone_size: once
cdr3_nt: TGCGCCAGCAGCCAAGGGACTAGCGGGAACACCGGGGAGCTGTTTTTT
cdr3_aa: CASSQGTSGNTGELFF

v_call: TRBV2
j_call: TRBJ2-4
d_call: -
clone_size: -
cdr3_nt: TGTGCCAGCAAGCAAGCGACGGGACAAGAAAACATTCAGTACTTC
cdr3_aa: CASKQATGQENIQYF

v_call: TRBV27
j_call: TRBJ2-3
d_call: -
clone_size: -
cdr3_nt: TGTGCCAGCAGTTTACAGGTTTCAACAGATACGCAGTATTTT
cdr3_aa: CASSLQVSTDTQYF

v_call: TRBV28
j_call: TRBJ1-4
d_call: -
clone_size: -
cdr3_nt: TGTGCCAGCACTCACTCGGGGGTTTTGTTTTTT
cdr3_aa: CASTHSGVLFF

v_call: TRBV6-1
j_call: TRBJ2-3
d_call: -
clone_size: -
cdr3_nt: TGTGCCAGCAGAAGGATTGCAGGGACAGATACGCAGTATTTT
cdr3_aa: CASRRIAGTDTQYF